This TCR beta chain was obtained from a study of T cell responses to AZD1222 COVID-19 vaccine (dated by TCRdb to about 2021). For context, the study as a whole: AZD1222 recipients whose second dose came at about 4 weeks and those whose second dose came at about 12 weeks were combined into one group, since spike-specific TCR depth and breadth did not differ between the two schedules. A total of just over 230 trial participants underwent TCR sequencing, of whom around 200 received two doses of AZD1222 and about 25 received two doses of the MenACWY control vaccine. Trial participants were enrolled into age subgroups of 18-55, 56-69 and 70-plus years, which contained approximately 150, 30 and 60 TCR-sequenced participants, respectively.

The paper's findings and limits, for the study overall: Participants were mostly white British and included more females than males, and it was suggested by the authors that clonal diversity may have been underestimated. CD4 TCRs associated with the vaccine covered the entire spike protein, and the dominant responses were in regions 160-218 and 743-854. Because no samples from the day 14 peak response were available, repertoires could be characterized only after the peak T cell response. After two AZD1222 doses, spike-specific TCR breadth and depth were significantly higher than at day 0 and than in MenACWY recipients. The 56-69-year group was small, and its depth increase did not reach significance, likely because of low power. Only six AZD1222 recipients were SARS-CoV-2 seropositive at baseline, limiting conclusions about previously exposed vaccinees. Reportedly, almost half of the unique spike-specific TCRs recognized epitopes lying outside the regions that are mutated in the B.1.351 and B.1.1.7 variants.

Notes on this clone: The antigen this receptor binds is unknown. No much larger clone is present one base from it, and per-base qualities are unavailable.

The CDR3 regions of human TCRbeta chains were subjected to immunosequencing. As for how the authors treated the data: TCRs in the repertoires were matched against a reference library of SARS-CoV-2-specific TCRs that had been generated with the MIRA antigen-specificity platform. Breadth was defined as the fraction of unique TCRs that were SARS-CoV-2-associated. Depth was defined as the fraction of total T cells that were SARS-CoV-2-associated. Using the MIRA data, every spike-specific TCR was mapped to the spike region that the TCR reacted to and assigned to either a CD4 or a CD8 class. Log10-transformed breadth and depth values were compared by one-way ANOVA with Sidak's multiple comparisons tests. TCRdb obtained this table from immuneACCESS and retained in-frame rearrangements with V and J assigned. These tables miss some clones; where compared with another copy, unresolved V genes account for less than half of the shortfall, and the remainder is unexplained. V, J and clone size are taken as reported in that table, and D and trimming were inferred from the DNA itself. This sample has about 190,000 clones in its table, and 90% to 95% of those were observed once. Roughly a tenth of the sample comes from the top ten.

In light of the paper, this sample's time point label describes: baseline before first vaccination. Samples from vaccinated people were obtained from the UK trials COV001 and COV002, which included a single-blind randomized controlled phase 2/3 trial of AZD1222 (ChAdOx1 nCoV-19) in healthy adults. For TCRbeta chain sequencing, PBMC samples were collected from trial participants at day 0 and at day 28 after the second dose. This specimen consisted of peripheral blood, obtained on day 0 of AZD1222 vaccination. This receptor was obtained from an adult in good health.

Here the CDR3 is given as CASSLASDYEQYF. The bases are TGCGCCAGCAGCTTGGCTTCCGACTACGAGCAGTACTTC. The rearranged chain carries TRBV5-1 and TRBJ2-7, with the D gene not clear enough to name. Including the terminal cysteine and phenylalanine, the CDR3 comprises 13 residues. The entry retains the CDR3 DNA only, 39 bases that are in frame from base 1. Trimming takes 0 bases from V and 3 bases from J, and the germline ends sit 7 bases apart. According to the germline V gene, CDR1 reads SGHRS and CDR2 reads YFSETQ.